This T cell receptor beta chain appears in the sequencing data of a study of T-cell memory formation after mild COVID-19. General study findings and limits: The appearance of some responding clones in pre-infection memory suggested that cross-reactive memory joined.

V was pared by 2 bases and J by 4 bases, with 11 bases between. CDR3 length: 14 amino acids. Germline CDR1 is LGHNA and CDR2 is YSLEER. This clonotype was picked up many times. Its antigen remains unknown. cDNA libraries for TCR alpha and TCR beta, carrying sample barcodes and UMIs, came from 5'RACE with constant-segment primers. TCRdb itself ran the 5' RACE reads through MiXCR, one entry per CDR3 protein. The table records about 260,000 distinct CDR3 sequences, around 16% of them present only once. The TCR originated in a man younger than 35 who had mild COVID-19 (a few samples of this study predate the infection). Cell type and time point are not known. The chain carries TRBV4-3 and TRBJ1-2; D is unresolved. Material for sequencing was PBMCs or a T cell subset sorted from them (not recorded which). CDR3 sequence: CASSQLAASYGYTF. In nucleotides, the CDR3 is TGCGCCAGCAGCCAACTGGCAGCTTCCTATGGCTACACCTTC.